Reported below is one T cell receptor (beta chain). The V gene's germline CDR1 is MNHEY and CDR2 SVGAGI. Between the trimmed V and J ends, which lost 2 bases and 10 bases, there was a span of 15 bases. CDR3 length: 15 residues. This entry belongs to a study of control samples from healthy donors and cancer patients. The protocol was immunoSEQ multiplex PCR, while the TCRdb copy is restricted to in-frame clones and leaves out a portion. The sample yields about 10,000 clones, roughly 90% seen once. The clonotype originates from a man in his 60s with colorectal cancer. The V and J genes are TRBV6-5 and TRBJ1-6; D remains ambiguous. Sequencing input: PBMCs. CDR3 bases: TGTGCCAGCAGTTACGTCGGGGTTCAGTACTCACCCCTCCACTTT. Translation gives CASSYVGVQYSPLHF.